The present T cell receptor (beta chain) was sequenced within a study of Ad26.COV2.S vaccination and SARS-CoV-2 variants. As for the study in general: The authors gave Ad26.COV2.S intramuscularly, either once or twice 56 days apart.

Trimming took 3 bases from V and 8 from J; bases not matched to a gene: 9. This CDR3 comprises 14 residues. Germline values: CDR1 MGHRA, CDR2 YSYEKL. Treatment given: around 19 received Ad26.COV2.S at low or high dose, single or two shots; roughly 5 received placebo; per-sample allocation not given. All samples were drawn on day 63, counting from the first vaccine or placebo injection. Of note for this clone: Antigen specificity is unknown.

General observations from the study: The TCR-based breadth and depth measures might underestimate overall T cell responses.

The method was immunoSEQ multiplex PCR; TCRdb's version includes in-frame clones alone and lacks a portion of them. The table includes about 480,000 clones, 87% detected once. The material was peripheral blood, obtained in a trial of Ad26.COV2.S vaccine versus placebo. The TCR sequence derives from a person aged 18-65 years who received the Ad26.COV2.S COVID-19 vaccine or a placebo. This rearrangement joins TRBV4-1 to TRBJ1-2, with TRBD1 matching 7 bases. The CDR3 reads CASSQGDRAGGYTF. The CDR3 coding sequence is TGCGCCAGCAGCCAGGGTGACAGGGCTGGAGGCTACACCTTC.